The 8 T cell receptor beta chains listed next were all sequenced from one sample in a study of blood T cell repertoires in COVID-19 (dated by TCRdb to 2020 to 2021). The library was built by means of the immunoSEQ multiplex PCR assay. The source is immuneACCESS, and TCRdb retained only in-frame sequences with V and J called. Part of the clones is not carried over; for the studies checked, unresolved V genes explain less than half of this, and the remainder is unexplained. This sample gives 200,000 to 250,000 clones in total; around 84% of them show up just once. The top ten hold more than 10% of the sample. Sequenced material: peripheral blood. These receptors were taken from a human donor in a cohort sampled during active COVID-19.

The V call is TRBV21-1, the J call TRBJ2-3; TRBD1 reflects the table's D call only, with no check against the DNA. TRBV21-1 is recorded as a pseudogene. This CDR3 is 16 amino acids long. In DNA, the CDR3 is TGTGCCAGCAGCAAAGAGGGGGAAGTGGGCACAGATACGCAGTATTTT. Protein: CASSKEGEVGTDTQYF.

This chain links TRBV6-5 with TRBJ1-2; a weak D match, TRBD1 (5 bases). The CDR3 extends over 15 amino acids. V was pared by 2 bases and J by 6 bases, with 16 bases between. Per the germline V gene, CDR1 is MNHEY and CDR2 is SVGAGI. The CDR3 sequence is CASSYRGGVLDGYTF. The DNA of the CDR3 is TGTGCCAGCAGTTACCGAGGAGGGGTTCTGGATGGCTACACCTTC.

CDR3 in DNA: TGCAGTGCTCAAGGGGGGGCTGCCTACACCTTC. Residues: CSAQGGAAYTF. V usage is TRBV20-1 and J usage is TRBJ1-2; maybe TRBD1 (6 bases). V lost 5 bases and J 10 bases, leaving 14 bases between the germline ends. The CDR3 is 11 residues long. The germline V gene encodes CDR1 DFQATT and CDR2 SNEGSKA (reference sequence).

Only one count was recorded for this clone. The rearrangement links TRBV11-2 to TRBJ2-5; 9 nucleotides line up with TRBD1. The CDR3 has 18 amino acids. V lost 5 bases, J lost 4 bases, and 17 bases stayed unmatched. Germline V gene lookup returns CDR1 SGHAT and CDR2 FQNNGV. For the CDR3, the DNA is TGTGCCAGCAGCCCTCACCTCTTTCCTAACAGGGGGCGAGAGACCCAGTACTTC. Its protein product is CASSPHLFPNRGRETQYF.

This clone was recorded a few times. The chain has TRBV9 and TRBJ1-1; weak D call: TRBD1 (6 bases). CDR3 size: 14 residues. V was cut by 2 bases and J by 0 bases, with 8 bases left in between. CDR1 SGDLS and CDR2 YYNGEE come from the germline V gene. The CDR3 sequence is CASSVGQMNTEAFF. Written as DNA, the CDR3 is TGTGCCAGCAGCGTGGGACAAATGAACACTGAAGCTTTCTTT.

This clone was seen a few times. The CDR3: CASSLDVRSNTEAFF. The CDR3, as DNA: TGTGCCAGCAGCTTGGACGTCAGGTCGAACACTGAAGCTTTCTTT. The genes are TRBV5-4 and TRBJ1-1, with no clear D. V was trimmed by 0 bases and J by 1 base, leaving 10 bases between them. CDR3 length: 15 residues. Germline V gene sequence: CDR1 SGHNT, CDR2 YYREEE (reference sequence).

To note about this clone: Other DNA sequences within the sample encode an identical CDR3. The genes are TRBV5-1 and TRBJ2-1, with D tentatively TRBD1 (6 bases). V lost 0 bases, J lost 6 bases, and 7 bases lay in between. This CDR3 is built from 13 residues. Germline CDR1 and CDR2: SGHRS and YFSETQ. The CDR3 coding sequence is TGCGCCAGCAGCTTGGGGACAGTCAATGAGCAGTTCTTC. It is translated as CASSLGTVNEQFF.

V is TRBV27 and J is TRBJ1-2; D perhaps matches TRBD1 (6 bases). The CDR3 consists of 13 residues. The V gene's germline CDR1 is MNHEY and CDR2 SMNVEV (reference sequence). V was clipped by 4 bases and J by 1 base, with 7 bases between them. CDR3 residues: CASSWDNNYGYTF. The DNA for the CDR3 is TGTGCCAGCAGTTGGGACAATAACTATGGCTACACCTTC.